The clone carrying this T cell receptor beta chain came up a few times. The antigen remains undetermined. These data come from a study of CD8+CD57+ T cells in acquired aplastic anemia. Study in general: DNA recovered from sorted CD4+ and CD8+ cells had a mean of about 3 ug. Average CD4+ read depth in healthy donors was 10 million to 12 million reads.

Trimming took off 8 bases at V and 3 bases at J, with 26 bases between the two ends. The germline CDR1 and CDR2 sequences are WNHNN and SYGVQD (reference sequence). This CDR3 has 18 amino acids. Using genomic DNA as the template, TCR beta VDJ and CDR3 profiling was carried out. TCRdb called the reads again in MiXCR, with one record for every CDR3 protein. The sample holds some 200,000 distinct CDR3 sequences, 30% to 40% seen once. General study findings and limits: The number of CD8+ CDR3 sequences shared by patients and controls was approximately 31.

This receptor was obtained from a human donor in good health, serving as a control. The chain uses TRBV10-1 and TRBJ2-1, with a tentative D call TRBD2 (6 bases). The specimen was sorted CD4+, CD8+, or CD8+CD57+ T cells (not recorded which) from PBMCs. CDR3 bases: TGCGCCAGCTCGCCATCTCTACTTAGCGGCATAAGCTACAATGAGCAGTTCTTC. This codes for CASSPSLLSGISYNEQFF.